The TCR beta chain described here comes from a study of T cells in Graves' hyperthyroidism and ophthalmopathy. Subjects aged 18 to 65 presented with newly diagnosed hyperthyroidism of less than 2 months' duration. Amplified regions were TCR beta CDR3 sequences from RNA transcripts. Researchers ran a first-round RT-PCR on the TCR CDR3 using the HTBI primer set. TCRdb re-derived calls from the multiplex PCR reads in MiXCR, one entry per CDR3 protein. The sample contains about 710,000 distinct CDR3 sequences, about 16% of which appear only once. In its sample, this clonotype was seen a few times. The CDR3 covers 13 residues. Germline loops: CDR1 MGHDK, CDR2 SYGVNS. V shed 4 bases and J shed 3 bases, with 9 bases lying between them.

This chain joins TRBV25-1 and TRBJ1-1; maybe TRBD1 (5 bases). Source material: blood. The source is a man younger than 35 with Graves' hyperthyroidism. The CDR3 loop reads CASSGGLHTEAFF. The CDR3 bases are TGTGCCAGCAGTGGGGGACTTCACACTGAAGCTTTCTTT.